This T cell receptor beta chain was obtained from a study of cytomegalovirus exposure and HLA in healthy donors. PCR involved 60 Vbeta and 13 Jbeta primers. Assay: immunoSEQ multiplex PCR; the TCRdb copy retains only in-frame clones and omits some. The sample has 210,000 or so clones; about 88% are singletons. Losses at the gene ends were 6 bases for V and 7 bases for J; bases not matched to a gene: 11. CDR1 and CDR2 from the germline V gene are KGHSH and LQKENI. CDR3 size: 15 residues. The V gene is TRBV18, the J gene TRBJ2-5; 10 bases are a match to TRBD1. The sequence was collected from a girl aged 2 to 9 in good health and CMV-seronegative. The sequenced material came from PBMCs. The CDR3 nucleotides are TGTGCCAGCTCGCAGAGACAGGGGGCTAGCGGGACCCAGTACTTC. Translating it yields CASSQRQGASGTQYF.